This T cell receptor beta chain was captured in a study of cytomegalovirus exposure and HLA in healthy donors. Whole-study results and caveats: Most TCRs appeared rarely, but some public TCRs recurred in many donors.

The CDR3 is 16 amino acids. V lost 3 bases and J lost 1, with 14 bases in between. Germline V gene data show CDR1 as SGHKS and CDR2 as YYEKEE (reference sequence). Points on this clone: Its antigen is unidentified.

This PCR relied on a set of 60 Vbeta primers and 13 Jbeta primers. The table came from immunoSEQ multiplex PCR; TCRdb's copy has only in-frame clones and leaves some out. The sample records roughly 80,000 clones, 62% being singletons. The sequenced sample was PBMCs. This clonotype was obtained from a male donor in good health and CMV-seropositive. The chain joins TRBV5-5 to TRBJ1-5; a possible D gene is TRBD1 (6 bases). CDR3 loop: CASSSGQWESNQPQHF. The DNA for the CDR3 is TGTGCCAGCAGCTCCGGACAGTGGGAAAGCAATCAGCCCCAGCATTTT.